The entry that follows covers one TCR beta chain sequence. The antigen remains undetermined. One end of the junction does not line up with germline, which may come from a read error. This entry comes from a study of T cell responses to AZD1222 COVID-19 vaccine. Study-wide points: In a largely white British group with more females than males, clonal diversity was possibly underestimated. No repertoire was sampled before or during the peak T cell response, only after it. Spike-specific TCR breadth and depth were elevated following two AZD1222 doses. AZD1222 recipients seropositive at baseline numbered only six or seven.

The table came from immunoSEQ multiplex PCR; TCRdb's copy has only in-frame clones and leaves some out. The table has about 110,000 clones, roughly 84% seen once. Here the sequenced sample was peripheral blood, taken on day 0 of AZD1222 vaccination. This receptor was identified in an adult in good health.

The CDR3 protein is CASSPDRQGLSKLFF. In DNA, the CDR3 is TGTGCTAGCAGCCCGGATCGACAGGGATTGTCAAAACTGTTTTTT. This sequence joins TRBV7-7 and TRBJ1-4, with 7 bases lining up with TRBD1. Looked up from germline, CDR1 is SSHAT and CDR2 is FNYEAQ (reference sequence). The CDR3 totals 15 residues. Variable domain in full (rest from reference TRBV7-7 and TRBJ1-4): GAGVSQSPRYKVTKRGQDVTLRCDPISSHATLYWYQQALGQGPEFLTYFNYEAQPDKSGLPSDRFSAERPEGSISTLTIQRTEQRDSAMYRCASSPDRQGLSKLFFGSGTQLSVL.